This TCR beta chain was captured in a study of beta chain features in type 1 diabetes. In its sample, this clone was seen a few times. Its antigen is unknown. The CDR3 runs to 15 residues. CDR1 is SGHRS, CDR2 YFSETQ, per germline. Trimming cost V 0 bases and J 3 bases; bases outside gene matches: 0. Every bit of the isolated RNA underwent reverse transcription, so sequencing read expressed TCRB transcripts. TCRdb keeps only in-frame clones here, not all; method: immunoSEQ multiplex PCR. The sample lists a few hundred thousand clones, approximately 25% occurring once. Sampling consisted of one heparinised blood draw per donor, averaging roughly 100 mL. Study observations and caveats: Among all four CD4+ subsets, Type 1 diabetes patients had TCRB CDR3s that were moderately but significantly shorter. Overrepresentation of cells with high TCR expression could result from cDNA sequencing. It was possible that PCR favored shorter templates, equally so in patients and controls.

The chain recombines TRBV5-1 with TRBJ2-1; 10 positions agree with TRBD2. What was sequenced was naive CD4+ T cells from blood. This TCR was sampled from a young woman with type 1 diabetes. CDR3: CASSLVAGGYNEQFF. CDR3 coding DNA: TGCGCCAGCAGCTTGGTAGCGGGGGGCTACAATGAGCAGTTCTTC.